The present T cell receptor (beta chain) was sequenced within a study of beta chain features in type 1 diabetes. Turning to the study itself: In age, gender and cell yields, patients were similar to healthy donors.

The CDR3 length is 19 residues. Germline CDR1 LGHNA, CDR2 YNFKEQ. V lost 1 base, J lost 4 bases, and 16 bases stayed unmatched. Expressed TCRB transcripts were sequenced because the isolated RNA had all been reverse transcribed beforehand. This table comes from immunoSEQ multiplex PCR, and its TCRdb copy is limited to in-frame clones, with some not included. The sample shows about 660,000 clones, more than 12% of them seen only once. This clone was found a few times. No antigen is known for it. Points from the study as a whole: cDNA-based reads could over-represent cells with high TCR expression. The study found moderately but significantly shorter TCRB CDR3s in all four CD4+ subsets of Type 1 diabetes patients.

A sort by CD45RO/CCR7/CD25/CD127/CD95/CD27 yielded CD4+ naive, central memory, regulatory and stem cell-like memory cells. The chain recombines TRBV4-2 with TRBJ2-7; 10 nucleotides match TRBD2. This sequence was found in a man between 18 and 29 years old with type 1 diabetes. The sample was naive CD4+ T cells from blood. CDR3 nucleotide sequence: TGTGCCAGCAGCCAAGCAGGAAGCGGGGGGGTGGAGCAATCGTACGAGCAGTACTTC. This translates into CASSQAGSGGVEQSYEQYF.